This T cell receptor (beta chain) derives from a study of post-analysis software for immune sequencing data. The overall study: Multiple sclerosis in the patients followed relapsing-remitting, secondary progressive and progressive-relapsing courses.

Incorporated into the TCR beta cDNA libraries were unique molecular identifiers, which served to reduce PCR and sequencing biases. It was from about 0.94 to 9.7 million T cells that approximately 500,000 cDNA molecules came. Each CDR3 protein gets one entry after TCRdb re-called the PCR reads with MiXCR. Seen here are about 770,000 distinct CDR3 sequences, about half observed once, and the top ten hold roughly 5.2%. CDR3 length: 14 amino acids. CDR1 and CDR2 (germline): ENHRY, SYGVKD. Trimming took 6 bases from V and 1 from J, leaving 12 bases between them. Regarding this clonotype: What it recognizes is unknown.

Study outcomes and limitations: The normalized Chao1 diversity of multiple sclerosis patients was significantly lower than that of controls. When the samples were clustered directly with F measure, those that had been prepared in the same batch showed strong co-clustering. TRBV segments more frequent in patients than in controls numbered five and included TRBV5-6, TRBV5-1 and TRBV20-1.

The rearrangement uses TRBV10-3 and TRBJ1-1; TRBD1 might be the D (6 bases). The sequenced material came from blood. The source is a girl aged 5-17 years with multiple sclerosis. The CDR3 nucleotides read TGTGCCATCAGCCAGGGGACCGCGAACACTGAAGCTTTCTTT. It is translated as CAISQGTANTEAFF.